A single T cell receptor beta chain is shown here with its context. Its matching antigen is unknown. Produced via immunoSEQ multiplex PCR; TCRdb's table is partial and in-frame only. The sample shows roughly 2 million clones, approximately 95% of them seen only once. Only Caucasian adults living in Nashville, Tennessee made up the donor group. The sample comes from a study of shared clonotypes between healthy human individuals. Overall study: Donor ages ranged 18 to 49 years: a couple of women, a few men. Study results and limitations: Larger estimated richness was generally seen in naive subsets than in memory subsets.

Germline V gene sequence: CDR1 SGHRS, CDR2 YFSETQ. V lost 1 base and J 3 bases, leaving 19 bases between the germline ends. The CDR3 is 17 residues long. The sequence derives from a man between 18 and 35 years old in good health. The chain carries TRBV5-1 and TRBJ2-5, with D possibly matching TRBD2 (7 bases). The sample was naive CD4+ T cells sorted from blood. Described subset: CD45RA+ positively selected. The CDR3 DNA sequence: TGCGCCAGCAGCTTGATGGCGGGGGCCCAGAACAAAGAGACCCAGTACTTC. It yields the protein CASSLMAGAQNKETQYF.